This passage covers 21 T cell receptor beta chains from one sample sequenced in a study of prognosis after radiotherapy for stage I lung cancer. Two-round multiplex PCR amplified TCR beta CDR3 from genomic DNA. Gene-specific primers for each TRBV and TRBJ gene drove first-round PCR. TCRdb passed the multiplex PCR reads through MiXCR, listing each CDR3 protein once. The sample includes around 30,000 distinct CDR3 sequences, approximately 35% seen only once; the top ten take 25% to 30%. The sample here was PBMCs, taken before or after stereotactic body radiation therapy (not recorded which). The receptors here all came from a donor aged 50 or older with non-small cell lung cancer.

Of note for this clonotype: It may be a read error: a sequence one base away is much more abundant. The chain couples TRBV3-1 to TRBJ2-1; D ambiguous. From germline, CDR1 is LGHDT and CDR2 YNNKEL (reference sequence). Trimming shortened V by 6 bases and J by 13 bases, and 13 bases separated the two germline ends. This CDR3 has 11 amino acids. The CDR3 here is CASREWHFQFF. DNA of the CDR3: TGTGCCAGCAGGGAATGGCATTTTCAGTTCTTC.

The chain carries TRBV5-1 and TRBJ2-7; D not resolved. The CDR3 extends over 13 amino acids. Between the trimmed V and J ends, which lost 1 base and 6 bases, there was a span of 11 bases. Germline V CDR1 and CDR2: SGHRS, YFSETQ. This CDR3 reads CASSLTACSEQYF. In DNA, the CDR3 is TGCGCCAGCAGCTTGACGGCTTGCAGCGAGCAGTACTTC.

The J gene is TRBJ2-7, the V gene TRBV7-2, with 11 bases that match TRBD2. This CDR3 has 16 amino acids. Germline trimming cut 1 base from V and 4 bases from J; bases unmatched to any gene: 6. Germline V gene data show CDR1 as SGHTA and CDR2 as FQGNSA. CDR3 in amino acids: CASSLVGIAGGYEQYF. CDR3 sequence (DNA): TGTGCCAGCAGCTTAGTGGGGATAGCGGGAGGGTACGAGCAGTACTTC.

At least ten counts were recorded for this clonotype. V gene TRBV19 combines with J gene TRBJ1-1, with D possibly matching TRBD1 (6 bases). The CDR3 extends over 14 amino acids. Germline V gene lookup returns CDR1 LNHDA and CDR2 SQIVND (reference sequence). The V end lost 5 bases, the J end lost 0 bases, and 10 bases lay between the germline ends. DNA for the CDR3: TGTGCCAGTAGTCCCGGACAGTTGAACACTGAAGCTTTCTTT. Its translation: CASSPGQLNTEAFF.

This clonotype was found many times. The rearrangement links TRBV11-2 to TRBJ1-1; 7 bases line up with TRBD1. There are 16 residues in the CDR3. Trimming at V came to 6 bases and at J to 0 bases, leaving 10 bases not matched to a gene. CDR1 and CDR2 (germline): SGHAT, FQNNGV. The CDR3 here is CASRLQGRGMNTEAFF. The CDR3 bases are TGTGCCAGCAGATTACAGGGGCGCGGGATGAACACTGAAGCTTTCTTT.

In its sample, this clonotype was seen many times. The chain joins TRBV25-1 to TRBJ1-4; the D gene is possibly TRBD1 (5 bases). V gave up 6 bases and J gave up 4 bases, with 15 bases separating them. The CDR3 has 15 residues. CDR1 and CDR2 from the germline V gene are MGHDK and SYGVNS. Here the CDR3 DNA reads TGTGCCAGCAGCAGCGGGGACGGCCTTAATGAAAAACTGTTTTTT. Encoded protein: CASSSGDGLNEKLFF. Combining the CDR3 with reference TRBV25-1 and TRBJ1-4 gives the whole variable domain EADIYQTPRYLVIGTGKKITLECSQTMGHDKMYWYQQDPGMELHLIHYSYGVNSTEKGDLSSESTVSRIRTEHFPLTLESARPSHTSQYLCASSSGDGLNEKLFFGSGTQLSVL.

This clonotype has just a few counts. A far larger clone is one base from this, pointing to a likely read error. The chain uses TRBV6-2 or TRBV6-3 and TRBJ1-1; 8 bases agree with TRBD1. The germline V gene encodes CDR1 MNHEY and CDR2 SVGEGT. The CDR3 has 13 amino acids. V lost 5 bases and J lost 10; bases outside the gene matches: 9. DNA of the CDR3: TGTGCCAGCAGTGAGCTGACAGGGGCTGGAGCTTTCTTT. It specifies CASSELTGAGAFF.

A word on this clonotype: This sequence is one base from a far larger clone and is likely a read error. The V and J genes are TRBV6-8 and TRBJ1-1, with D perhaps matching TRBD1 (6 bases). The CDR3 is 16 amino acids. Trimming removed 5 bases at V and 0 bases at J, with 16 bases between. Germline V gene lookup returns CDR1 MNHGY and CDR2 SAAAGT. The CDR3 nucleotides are TGTGCCAGCAGTCAACCGGGACACACAATGAACACTGAAGCTTTCTTT. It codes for CASSQPGHTMNTEAFF.

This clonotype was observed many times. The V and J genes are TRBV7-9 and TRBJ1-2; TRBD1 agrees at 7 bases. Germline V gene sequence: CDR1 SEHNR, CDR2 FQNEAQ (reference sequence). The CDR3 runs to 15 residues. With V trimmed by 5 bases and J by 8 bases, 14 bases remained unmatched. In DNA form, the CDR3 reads TGTGCCAGCAGCCAGGAGGGGGGCCACAGGGGAGGCTACACCTTC. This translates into CASSQEGGHRGGYTF.

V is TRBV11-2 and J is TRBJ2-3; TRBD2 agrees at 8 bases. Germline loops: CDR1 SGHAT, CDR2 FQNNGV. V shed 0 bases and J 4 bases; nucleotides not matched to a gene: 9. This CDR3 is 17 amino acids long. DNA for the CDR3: TGTGCCAGCAGCTTAGATAGGAGCGGGAGTCCAGCAGATACGCAGTATTTT. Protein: CASSLDRSGSPADTQYF.

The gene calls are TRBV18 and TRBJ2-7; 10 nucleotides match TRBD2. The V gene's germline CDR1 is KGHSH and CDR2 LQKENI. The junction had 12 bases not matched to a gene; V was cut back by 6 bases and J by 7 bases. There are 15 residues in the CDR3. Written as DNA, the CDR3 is TGTGCCAGCTCGCTCCTAGCGGGGGACGATAGAGAGCAGTACTTC. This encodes CASSLLAGDDREQYF.

The CDR3 loop is CASSLGPGMNTEAFF. The DNA for the CDR3 is TGTGCCAGCAGCTTAGGGCCGGGAATGAACACTGAAGCTTTCTTT. The V and J genes are TRBV7-9 and TRBJ1-1; D unclear. Germline CDR1 is SEHNR and CDR2 is FQNEAQ (reference sequence). The CDR3 totals 15 residues. V lost 1 base, J lost 0 bases, and 9 bases lay in between.

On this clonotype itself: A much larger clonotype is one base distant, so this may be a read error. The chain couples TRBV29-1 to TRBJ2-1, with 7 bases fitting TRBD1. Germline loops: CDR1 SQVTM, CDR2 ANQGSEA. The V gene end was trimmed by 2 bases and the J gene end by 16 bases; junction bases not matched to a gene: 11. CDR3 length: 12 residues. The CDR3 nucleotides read TGCAGCGTTGAATTTAGTGTGACAGGGCGATTCTTC. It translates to CSVEFSVTGRFF.

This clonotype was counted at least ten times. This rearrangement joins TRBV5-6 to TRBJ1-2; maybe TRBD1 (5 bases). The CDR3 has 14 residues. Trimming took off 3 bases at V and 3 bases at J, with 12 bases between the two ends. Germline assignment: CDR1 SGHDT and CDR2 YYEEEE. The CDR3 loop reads CASSSTKTDYGYTF. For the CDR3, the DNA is TGTGCCAGCAGCTCAACGAAGACAGACTATGGCTACACCTTC.

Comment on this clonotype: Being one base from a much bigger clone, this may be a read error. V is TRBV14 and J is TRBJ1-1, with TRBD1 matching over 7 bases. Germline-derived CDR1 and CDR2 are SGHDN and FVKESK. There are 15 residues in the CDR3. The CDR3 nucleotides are TGTGTCAGCAGCCTACGACAGGGCGGCGATACTGAAGCTTTCTTT. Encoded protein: CVSSLRQGGDTEAFF. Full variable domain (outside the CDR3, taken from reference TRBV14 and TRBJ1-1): EAGVTQFPSHSVIEKGQTVTLRCDPISGHDNLYWYRRVMGKEIKFLLHFVKESKQDESGMPNNRFLAERTGGTYSTLKVQPAELEDSGVYFCVSSLRQGGDTEAFFGQGTRLTVV.

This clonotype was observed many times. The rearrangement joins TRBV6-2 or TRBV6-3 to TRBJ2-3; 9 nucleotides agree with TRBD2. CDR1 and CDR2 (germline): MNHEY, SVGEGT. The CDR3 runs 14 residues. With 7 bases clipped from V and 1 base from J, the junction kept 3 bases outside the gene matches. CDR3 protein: CASKWTSGTDTQYF. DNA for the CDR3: TGTGCCAGCAAGTGGACTAGCGGCACAGATACGCAGTATTTT.

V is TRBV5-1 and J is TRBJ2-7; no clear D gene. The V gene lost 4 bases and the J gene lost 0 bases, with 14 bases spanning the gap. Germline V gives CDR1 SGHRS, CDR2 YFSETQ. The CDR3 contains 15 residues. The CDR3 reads CASSIRISSSYEQYF. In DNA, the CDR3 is TGCGCCAGCAGCATCCGCATTTCTAGCTCCTACGAGCAGTACTTC.

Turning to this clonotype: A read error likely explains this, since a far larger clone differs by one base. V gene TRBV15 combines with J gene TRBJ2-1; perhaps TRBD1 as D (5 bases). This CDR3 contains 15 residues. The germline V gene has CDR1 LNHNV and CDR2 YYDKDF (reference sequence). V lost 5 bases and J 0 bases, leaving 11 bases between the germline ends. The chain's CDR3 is CATSETESSYNEQFF. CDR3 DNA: TGTGCCACCAGCGAGACAGAAAGCTCCTACAATGAGCAGTTCTTC. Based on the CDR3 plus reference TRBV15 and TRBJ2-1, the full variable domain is DAMVIQNPRYQVTQFGKPVTLSCSQTLNHNVMYWYQQKSSQAPKLLFHYYDKDFNNEADTPDNFQSRRPNTSFCFLDIRSPGLGDTAMYLCATSETESSYNEQFFGPGTRLTVL.

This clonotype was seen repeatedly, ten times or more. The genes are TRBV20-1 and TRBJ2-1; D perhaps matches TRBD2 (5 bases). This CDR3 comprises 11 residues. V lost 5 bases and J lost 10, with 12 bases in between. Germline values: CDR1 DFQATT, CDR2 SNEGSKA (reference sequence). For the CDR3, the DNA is TGCAGTGCTGGAGTCCGGGGAGAGCAGTTCTTC. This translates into CSAGVRGEQFF.

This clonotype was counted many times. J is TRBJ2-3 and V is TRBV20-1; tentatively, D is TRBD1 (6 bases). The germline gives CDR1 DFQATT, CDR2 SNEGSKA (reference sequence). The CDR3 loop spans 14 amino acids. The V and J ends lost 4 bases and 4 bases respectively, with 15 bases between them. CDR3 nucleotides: TGCAGTGCTACCCGGGACAAGGATCCAGATACGCAGTATTTT. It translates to CSATRDKDPDTQYF.

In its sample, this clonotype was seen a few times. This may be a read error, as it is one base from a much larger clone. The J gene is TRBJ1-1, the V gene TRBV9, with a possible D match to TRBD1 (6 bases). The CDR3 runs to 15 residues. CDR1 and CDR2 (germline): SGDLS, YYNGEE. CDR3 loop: CVSSVGGAQGTEAFF. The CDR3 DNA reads TGTGTCAGCAGCGTAGGGGGGGCCCAGGGCACTGAAGCTTTCTTT.